This T cell receptor beta chain was captured in a study of T cell responses to AZD1222 COVID-19 vaccine. The method was immunoSEQ multiplex PCR; TCRdb's version includes in-frame clones alone and lacks a portion of them. The table lists about 99,000 clones, over 80% of them singletons. The sequence derives from an adult in good health. Here the sequenced sample was peripheral blood, taken on day 0 of AZD1222 vaccination.

The CDR3: CASSYRLAGGSYNEQFF. The CDR3 bases are TGTGCCAGCAGTTATAGACTAGCGGGGGGCTCCTACAATGAGCAGTTCTTC. J is TRBJ2-1 and V is TRBV6-2 or TRBV6-3, with 13 bases aligning to TRBD2. The junction had 2 bases not matched to a gene; V was cut back by 3 bases and J by 0 bases. Looked up from germline, CDR1 is MNHEY and CDR2 is SVGEGT. CDR3 length equals 17 residues.